This is a list of T cell receptor beta chains from one sample in a study of blood T cells in healthy people across ages. Each CDR3 protein is one row after TCRdb ran MiXCR on the 5' RACE reads. This sample has 1.5 million to 2 million distinct CDR3 sequences, with about 50% found just once. The sequencing sample was made of blood. The receptor set was obtained from a woman in her 40s in good health. Each CDR3 is given with its conserved first and last residue. Each record gives: V gene, D gene, clone size, J gene, CDR3 protein, CDR3 DNA. The D gene is left open where the match is weak. Clone size is given for some rows only: seen once, a few or many times, or a class if the clone is expanded.

V gene: TRBV5-6
D gene: NA
clone size: few
J gene: TRBJ1-2
CDR3 protein: CASSTGQLNYGYTF
CDR3 DNA: TGTGCCAGCAGTACCGGACAGCTGAACTATGGCTACACCTTC

V gene: TRBV12-3/TRBV12-4
D gene: NA
clone size: NA
J gene: TRBJ1-2
CDR3 protein: CASSVLYGYTF
CDR3 DNA: TGTGCCAGCAGTGTCTTGTATGGCTACACCTTC

V gene: TRBV7-3
D gene: TRBD2
clone size: NA
J gene: TRBJ2-1
CDR3 protein: CASSAPGTSGGPGGSYNEQFF
CDR3 DNA: TGTGCCAGCAGCGCGCCCGGGACTAGCGGGGGGCCTGGTGGGTCCTACAATGAGCAGTTCTTC

V gene: TRBV27
D gene: TRBD2
clone size: NA
J gene: TRBJ2-3
CDR3 protein: CASIASGGFSDTQYF
CDR3 DNA: TGTGCCAGCATAGCTAGCGGGGGGTTCTCAGATACGCAGTATTTT

V gene: TRBV5-1
D gene: TRBD1
clone size: NA
J gene: TRBJ1-2
CDR3 protein: CASSRTGGESTF
CDR3 DNA: TGCGCCAGCAGCCGGACAGGGGGCGAATCCACCTTC

V gene: TRBV12-3/TRBV12-4
D gene: TRBD2
clone size: NA
J gene: TRBJ2-3
CDR3 protein: CASSLTTSKTTWQYF
CDR3 DNA: TGTGCCAGCAGTTTAACGACTAGCAAAACCACCTGGCAGTATTTT

V gene: TRBV3-1
D gene: TRBD2
clone size: NA
J gene: TRBJ2-3
CDR3 protein: CASSLDISGGCTDTQYF
CDR3 DNA: TGTGCCAGCAGCCTTGATATTAGCGGGGGGTGCACAGATACGCAGTATTTT

V gene: TRBV15
D gene: NA
clone size: few
J gene: TRBJ2-5
CDR3 protein: CATSPTLDTQETQYF
CDR3 DNA: TGTGCCACCAGCCCCACCTTGGATACCCAAGAGACCCAGTACTTC

V gene: TRBV7-2
D gene: NA
clone size: few
J gene: TRBJ2-1
CDR3 protein: CASSLSRSGLTYNEQFF
CDR3 DNA: TGTGCCAGCAGCTTAAGTAGGAGCGGGTTAACCTACAATGAGCAGTTCTTC

V gene: TRBV11-2
D gene: NA
clone size: once
J gene: TRBJ1-2
CDR3 protein: CASSSTDHNYGYTF
CDR3 DNA: TGTGCCAGCAGCTCGACAGACCATAACTATGGCTACACCTTC

V gene: TRBV27
D gene: NA
clone size: NA
J gene: TRBJ1-1
CDR3 protein: CASSLYEGATEAFF
CDR3 DNA: TGTGCCAGCAGTTTATACGAGGGAGCCACTGAGGCTTTCTTT

V gene: TRBV27
D gene: TRBD2
clone size: NA
J gene: TRBJ2-4
CDR3 protein: CASSFSGTSGGVGIQYF
CDR3 DNA: TGTGCCAGCAGTTTCTCCGGGACTAGCGGGGGGGTCGGCATTCAGTACTTC

V gene: TRBV24-1
D gene: TRBD1
clone size: NA
J gene: TRBJ1-2
CDR3 protein: CATGQGYYGYTF
CDR3 DNA: TGTGCCACCGGACAGGGGTACTATGGCTACACCTTC

V gene: TRBV5-1
D gene: NA
clone size: many
J gene: TRBJ2-1
CDR3 protein: CASSLEAGYNEQFF
CDR3 DNA: TGCGCCAGCAGCTTGGAGGCAGGCTACAATGAGCAGTTCTTC

V gene: TRBV14
D gene: TRBD1
clone size: NA
J gene: TRBJ1-2
CDR3 protein: CASSQGGQVRGYTF
CDR3 DNA: TGTGCCAGCAGCCAAGGGGGACAGGTGCGCGGCTACACCTTC

V gene: TRBV6-5
D gene: NA
clone size: NA
J gene: TRBJ1-2
CDR3 protein: CASKTQGRANYGYTF
CDR3 DNA: TGTGCCAGTAAAACACAGGGAAGGGCTAACTATGGCTACACCTTC

V gene: TRBV20-1
D gene: NA
clone size: NA
J gene: TRBJ2-7
CDR3 protein: CSARALLGKTHEQYF
CDR3 DNA: TGCAGTGCTAGAGCTCTCCTGGGAAAGACCCACGAGCAGTACTTC

V gene: TRBV29-1
D gene: NA
clone size: NA
J gene: TRBJ1-2
CDR3 protein: CSVEWGNGYTF
CDR3 DNA: TGCAGCGTTGAGTGGGGTAATGGCTACACCTTC

V gene: TRBV4-2
D gene: TRBD1
clone size: NA
J gene: TRBJ2-7
CDR3 protein: CASSQDPGGYGASYEQYF
CDR3 DNA: TGTGCCAGCAGCCAAGATCCAGGGGGATACGGGGCGTCTTACGAGCAGTACTTC

V gene: TRBV27
D gene: NA
clone size: NA
J gene: TRBJ1-2
CDR3 protein: CASRRLKGSYTF
CDR3 DNA: TGTGCCAGCAGGCGATTAAAGGGGAGCTACACCTTC

V gene: TRBV11-2
D gene: NA
clone size: NA
J gene: TRBJ2-4
CDR3 protein: CASSPPWSVAKNIQYF
CDR3 DNA: TGTGCCAGCAGCCCACCATGGAGCGTAGCCAAAAACATTCAGTACTTC

V gene: TRBV20-1
D gene: NA
clone size: NA
J gene: TRBJ2-1
CDR3 protein: CSAHSSFSYNEQFF
CDR3 DNA: TGCAGTGCTCACTCTAGCTTTTCCTACAATGAGCAGTTCTTC

V gene: TRBV24-1
D gene: TRBD1
clone size: NA
J gene: TRBJ1-2
CDR3 protein: CATSDGTGRDYGYTF
CDR3 DNA: TGTGCCACCAGTGACGGGACAGGGAGGGACTATGGCTACACCTTC

V gene: TRBV15
D gene: NA
clone size: NA
J gene: TRBJ2-7
CDR3 protein: CATSREVSRYHEQYF
CDR3 DNA: TGTGCCACCAGCAGAGAAGTTAGCAGGTACCACGAGCAGTACTTC

V gene: TRBV7-2
D gene: NA
clone size: NA
J gene: TRBJ2-5
CDR3 protein: CASSLSVGQPTNEQYF
CDR3 DNA: TGTGCCAGCAGCTTATCCGTGGGACAACCCACAAATGAGCAGTACTTC

V gene: TRBV7-2
D gene: NA
clone size: few
J gene: TRBJ1-2
CDR3 protein: CASSLMLGRGEEYGYTF
CDR3 DNA: TGTGCCAGCAGCTTAATGTTGGGGAGGGGAGAAGAATATGGCTACACCTTC

V gene: TRBV10-2
D gene: NA
clone size: few
J gene: TRBJ2-1
CDR3 protein: CASSESSSNEQFF
CDR3 DNA: TGCGCCAGCAGTGAGTCGTCTAGCAATGAGCAGTTCTTC

V gene: TRBV29-1
D gene: NA
clone size: NA
J gene: TRBJ2-3
CDR3 protein: CSVVGVRARVGDTQYF
CDR3 DNA: TGCAGCGTTGTTGGCGTCAGGGCACGAGTTGGGGATACGCAGTATTTT

V gene: TRBV3-1
D gene: TRBD1
clone size: NA
J gene: TRBJ2-1
CDR3 protein: CAGSQDRGRTNEQFF
CDR3 DNA: TGTGCCGGCAGCCAAGACAGGGGGCGAACGAATGAGCAGTTCTTC

V gene: TRBV27
D gene: NA
clone size: few
J gene: TRBJ2-1
CDR3 protein: CASSSSAVYNEQFF
CDR3 DNA: TGTGCCAGCAGTTCAAGTGCGGTGTACAATGAGCAGTTCTTC

V gene: TRBV4-1
D gene: TRBD1
clone size: NA
J gene: TRBJ2-1
CDR3 protein: CASSSPEGQFNVYNEQFF
CDR3 DNA: TGCGCCAGCAGCTCCCCTGAGGGACAGTTTAATGTCTACAATGAGCAGTTCTTC

V gene: TRBV28
D gene: TRBD2
clone size: few
J gene: TRBJ2-3
CDR3 protein: CASAGTNADTQYF
CDR3 DNA: TGTGCCAGTGCCGGGACTAACGCAGATACGCAGTATTTT

V gene: TRBV5-6
D gene: NA
clone size: once
J gene: TRBJ1-1
CDR3 protein: CASSRGGLGDTEAFF
CDR3 DNA: TGTGCCAGCAGCCGCGGGGGGCTTGGCGACACTGAAGCTTTCTTT

V gene: TRBV20-1
D gene: TRBD2
clone size: few
J gene: TRBJ2-7
CDR3 protein: CSARLEAGADYEQYF
CDR3 DNA: TGCAGTGCTAGACTCGAAGCGGGGGCCGACTACGAGCAGTACTTC

V gene: TRBV6-5
D gene: TRBD1
clone size: NA
J gene: TRBJ2-7
CDR3 protein: CACSNRGSSYEQYF
CDR3 DNA: TGTGCCTGCAGTAACAGGGGTAGCTCCTACGAGCAGTACTTC

V gene: TRBV18
D gene: NA
clone size: NA
J gene: TRBJ2-5
CDR3 protein: CASSPATWRETQYF
CDR3 DNA: TGTGCCAGCTCACCGGCGACTTGGAGGGAGACCCAGTACTTC

V gene: TRBV12-3/TRBV12-4
D gene: TRBD1
clone size: NA
J gene: TRBJ2-5
CDR3 protein: CASSGDRDPETQYF
CDR3 DNA: TGTGCCAGCAGTGGGGACAGGGACCCAGAGACCCAGTACTTC

V gene: TRBV2
D gene: NA
clone size: NA
J gene: TRBJ2-3
CDR3 protein: CASMSNRVTDTQYF
CDR3 DNA: TGTGCCAGCATGAGTAACAGGGTAACAGATACGCAGTATTTT

V gene: TRBV29-1
D gene: NA
clone size: NA
J gene: TRBJ2-3
CDR3 protein: CSVRTVYTDTQYF
CDR3 DNA: TGCAGCGTTAGGACGGTCTACACAGATACGCAGTATTTT

V gene: TRBV4-1
D gene: NA
clone size: few
J gene: TRBJ2-5
CDR3 protein: CASSQGDNEQYF
CDR3 DNA: TGTGCCAGCAGCCAAGGGGACAATGAGCAGTACTTC

V gene: TRBV6-1
D gene: NA
clone size: NA
J gene: TRBJ1-6
CDR3 protein: CASRDYRDRVSPLHF
CDR3 DNA: TGTGCCAGCAGAGATTACAGGGATCGTGTTTCACCCCTCCATTTT

V gene: TRBV7-3
D gene: TRBD1
clone size: NA
J gene: TRBJ1-2
CDR3 protein: CASSPKTGQGYGYTF
CDR3 DNA: TGTGCCAGCAGCCCTAAAACGGGACAGGGGTATGGCTACACCTTC

V gene: TRBV20-1
D gene: NA
clone size: NA
J gene: TRBJ2-7
CDR3 protein: CSALLRSSYEQYF
CDR3 DNA: TGCAGTGCCCTCCTCCGGAGCTCCTACGAGCAGTACTTC

V gene: TRBV20-1
D gene: TRBD2
clone size: NA
J gene: TRBJ2-1
CDR3 protein: CSAIGTSGGPQYNEQFF
CDR3 DNA: TGCAGTGCCATAGGGACTAGCGGGGGACCCCAATACAATGAGCAGTTCTTC

V gene: TRBV7-2
D gene: NA
clone size: NA
J gene: TRBJ1-5
CDR3 protein: CASSFDSTWQPQHF
CDR3 DNA: TGTGCCAGCAGCTTCGATTCTACCTGGCAGCCCCAGCATTTT

V gene: TRBV12-5
D gene: NA
clone size: NA
J gene: TRBJ2-1
CDR3 protein: CASGLDGGSYNEQFF
CDR3 DNA: TGTGCTAGTGGTTTGGACGGGGGCTCCTACAATGAGCAGTTCTTC

V gene: TRBV12-3/TRBV12-4
D gene: TRBD2
clone size: NA
J gene: TRBJ2-3
CDR3 protein: CASSRLAGAQDTQYF
CDR3 DNA: TGTGCCAGCAGTAGACTAGCGGGGGCTCAAGATACGCAGTATTTT

V gene: TRBV4-2
D gene: NA
clone size: once
J gene: TRBJ1-5
CDR3 protein: CASSQVPGQPQHF
CDR3 DNA: TGTGCCAGCAGCCAAGTGCCCGGTCAGCCCCAGCATTTT

V gene: TRBV28
D gene: TRBD1
clone size: NA
J gene: TRBJ2-4
CDR3 protein: CASISKNRGRSNIQYF
CDR3 DNA: TGTGCCAGCATTTCCAAAAACAGGGGGCGGTCGAACATTCAGTACTTC

V gene: TRBV4-1
D gene: NA
clone size: NA
J gene: TRBJ1-2
CDR3 protein: CASSQDTGPNYGYTF
CDR3 DNA: TGCGCCAGCAGCCAAGATACAGGTCCTAACTATGGCTACACCTTC

V gene: TRBV27
D gene: NA
clone size: NA
J gene: TRBJ2-7
CDR3 protein: CASSRDWTYEQYF
CDR3 DNA: TGTGCCAGCAGCAGGGACTGGACTTACGAGCAGTACTTC

V gene: TRBV20-1
D gene: NA
clone size: NA
J gene: TRBJ2-3
CDR3 protein: CSARDVEGAWDTQYF
CDR3 DNA: TGCAGTGCTAGAGATGTGGAGGGGGCTTGGGATACGCAGTATTTT

V gene: TRBV28
D gene: TRBD1
clone size: NA
J gene: TRBJ2-7
CDR3 protein: CASGLRTGVEQYF
CDR3 DNA: TGTGCCAGCGGTTTACGCACAGGGGTCGAGCAGTACTTC

V gene: TRBV27
D gene: NA
clone size: NA
J gene: TRBJ2-3
CDR3 protein: CASIKTDTQYF
CDR3 DNA: TGTGCCAGCATTAAAACAGATACGCAGTATTTT

V gene: TRBV5-5
D gene: TRBD1
clone size: NA
J gene: TRBJ2-5
CDR3 protein: CASSLQGVRYQETQYF
CDR3 DNA: TGTGCCAGCAGCCTACAGGGGGTAAGGTACCAAGAGACCCAGTACTTC

V gene: TRBV28
D gene: NA
clone size: NA
J gene: TRBJ2-6
CDR3 protein: CASSVITGTGANVLTF
CDR3 DNA: TGTGCCAGCAGCGTCATCACAGGGACTGGGGCCAACGTCCTGACTTTC

V gene: TRBV18
D gene: NA
clone size: NA
J gene: TRBJ1-1
CDR3 protein: CASSPDGISGNTEAFF
CDR3 DNA: TGTGCCAGCTCACCCGACGGGATATCGGGAAACACTGAAGCTTTCTTT

V gene: TRBV24-1
D gene: TRBD2
clone size: NA
J gene: TRBJ2-5
CDR3 protein: CATSDRTSGEETQYF
CDR3 DNA: TGTGCCACCAGTGATCGGACTAGCGGGGAAGAGACCCAGTACTTC

V gene: TRBV6-5
D gene: NA
clone size: NA
J gene: TRBJ2-5
CDR3 protein: CASSYGPGTQYF
CDR3 DNA: TGTGCCAGCAGTTACGGCCCAGGGACCCAGTACTTC